Listed here are 30 T cell receptor beta chains from one sample, sequenced in a study of OX40 agonist ivuxolimab in advanced cancers. This table comes from immunoSEQ multiplex PCR, and its TCRdb copy is limited to in-frame clones, with some not included. Here the sample spans some 48,000 clones, 85% to 95% being singletons. Sequencing was performed on CD4+ or CD8+ T cells sorted from blood, taken in a trial of the OX40 agonist ivuxolimab. The receptors come from an adult with an advanced solid tumor such as melanoma, head and neck, liver or kidney cancer.

The J gene is TRBJ2-1, the V gene TRBV13, with 8 bases aligning to TRBD1. J lost 5 bases, V lost 4 bases, and 7 bases had no gene match. The CDR3 runs 15 residues. The germline CDR1 and CDR2 sequences are PRHDT and FYEKMQ (reference sequence). The CDR3 loop reads CASSSGQGKDNEQFF. DNA of the CDR3: TGTGCCAGCAGCTCCGGACAGGGTAAGGACAATGAGCAGTTCTTC.

V is TRBV29-1 and J is TRBJ1-1, with TRBD1 matching 8 bases. Germline assignment: CDR1 SQVTM and CDR2 ANQGSEA. The CDR3 contains 13 residues. Losses at the gene ends were 7 bases for V and 0 bases for J; bases not matched to a gene: 4. CDR3 DNA: TGCAGCGCGAGACAGGGGTTGAACACTGAAGCTTTCTTT. Its protein is CSARQGLNTEAFF.

The V and J genes are TRBV6-6 and TRBJ1-1, with D unresolved. The CDR3 covers 12 residues. In germline, CDR1 is MNHNY, CDR2 SVGAGI (reference sequence). The germline V and J ends were trimmed by 4 bases and 4 bases, with 7 bases remaining between them. The CDR3 nucleotides are TGTGCCAGCAGTTGGCGATCCACTGAAGCTTTCTTT. Protein: CASSWRSTEAFF.

The chain is built from TRBV2 and TRBJ2-3; 7 nucleotides match TRBD1. Per germline, CDR1 SNHLY and CDR2 FYNNEI. The CDR3 is 15 residues long. J was trimmed by 2 bases and V by 3 bases; bases with no gene match: 5. The CDR3 nucleotides read TGTGCCAGCAGTGAGTCCGGGACAGACACAGATACGCAGTATTTT. Amino acid sequence: CASSESGTDTDTQYF.

The rearrangement joins TRBV11-3 to TRBJ2-3; a weak D match, TRBD2 (7 bases). V was trimmed by 4 bases and J by 3 bases, leaving 23 bases between them. The CDR3 contains 18 residues. The germline V gene has CDR1 SGHNT and CDR2 YENEEA. CDR3 residues: CASSSSLYSGGGTDTQYF. The CDR3 DNA reads TGTGCCAGCAGCTCTTCCCTCTACTCGGGGGGCGGGACAGATACGCAGTATTTT.

V and J are TRBV19 and TRBJ1-5; D is undetermined. V lost 3 bases and J 7 bases, leaving 13 bases between the germline ends. From germline, CDR1 is LNHDA and CDR2 SQIVND (reference sequence). The CDR3 is made up of 14 amino acids. CDR3: CASSIRDTRQPQHF. For the CDR3, the DNA is TGTGCCAGTAGTATCAGAGACACTAGGCAGCCCCAGCATTTT.

The gene calls are TRBV15 and TRBJ1-3; a weak D match, TRBD1 (5 bases). Trimming cost V 1 base and J 0 bases, with 19 bases left between them. The CDR3 covers 19 residues. Germline V lookup: CDR1 LNHNV, CDR2 YYDKDF (reference sequence). As DNA, the CDR3 is TGTGCCACCAGCAGAGGTGACAGCCTAACGACCAGCTCTGGAAACACCATATATTTT. Amino acids: CATSRGDSLTTSSGNTIYF.

The chain couples TRBV5-8 to TRBJ1-6; no clear D. From germline, CDR1 is SGHTS and CDR2 YDEGEE. The V end was cut by 0 bases, the J end by 5 bases, with 6 bases between. The CDR3 spans 14 residues. The CDR3 coding sequence is TGTGCCAGCAGCTTGGCTCGTAATAATTCACCCCTCCACTTT. This codes for CASSLARNNSPLHF.

This clone was found once. The V gene is TRBV15, the J gene TRBJ2-2; possible D gene TRBD2, 7 bases. Germline assignment: CDR1 LNHNV and CDR2 YYDKDF (reference sequence). V lost 0 bases and J lost 4, with 9 bases in between. The CDR3 extends over 15 amino acids. CDR3 loop: CATSREGGATGELFF. The CDR3 DNA reads as TGTGCCACCAGCAGAGAGGGGGGGGCCACCGGGGAGCTGTTTTTT.

The gene calls are TRBV7-9 and TRBJ1-1; no reliable D call. V lost 5 bases and J lost 1, with 14 bases in between. CDR3 length: 15 amino acids. In germline, CDR1 is SEHNR, CDR2 FQNEAQ (reference sequence). As DNA, the CDR3 is TGTGCCAGCAGCCCCGAACAGCCGAAGAACACTGAAGCTTTCTTT. This translates into CASSPEQPKNTEAFF.

This clone appeared a single time. The chain joins TRBV9 to TRBJ2-5, with D possibly TRBD2 on 6 matching bases. V lost 2 bases to trimming and J lost 13 bases, with 12 bases between them. The CDR3 has 11 amino acids. Germline values: CDR1 SGDLS, CDR2 YYNGEE. CDR3 sequence (DNA): TGTGCCAGCAGCGTTGGGGGAGGAGGGTACTTC. It translates to CASSVGGGGYF.

CDR3 sequence reads: CASSLGTGLLGTGELFF. DNA of the CDR3: TGCGCCAGCAGCTTGGGTACCGGACTCCTGGGGACCGGGGAGCTGTTTTTT. This rearrangement joins TRBV5-1 to TRBJ2-2; weak D call: TRBD2 (5 bases). The V end was cut by 0 bases, the J end by 5 bases, with 17 bases between. The CDR3 contains 17 residues. Germline-derived CDR1 and CDR2 are SGHRS and YFSETQ.

Here the CDR3 DNA reads TGTGCCAGCAGCTTGGGACTAGCGGGGGGGTACAATGAGCAGTTCTTC. Protein: CASSLGLAGGYNEQFF. The chain recombines TRBV5-6 with TRBJ2-1; 14 bases line up with TRBD2. With V trimmed by 0 bases and J by 4 bases, 0 bases remained unmatched. Germline V CDR1 and CDR2: SGHDT, YYEEEE. CDR3 length: 16 residues.

This clone was counted once. V usage is TRBV18 and J usage is TRBJ2-7; maybe TRBD2 (5 bases). The CDR3 consists of 14 residues. Trimming removed 3 bases at V and 3 bases at J, with 12 bases between. CDR1 and CDR2 from the germline V gene are KGHSH and LQKENI. The CDR3 sequence is CASSPSVGSYEQYF. The CDR3 region has the DNA TGTGCCAGCTCACCCTCGGTGGGGAGCTACGAGCAGTACTTC.

V gene TRBV5-4 combines with J gene TRBJ2-7, with a weak D call TRBD1 (6 bases). The CDR3 contains 11 residues. The V and J ends lost 9 bases and 5 bases respectively, with 12 bases between them. In germline, CDR1 is SGHNT, CDR2 YYREEE (reference sequence). Written as DNA, the CDR3 is TGTGCCAACTCGACAGGAAACGAGCAGTACGTC. Translation gives CANSTGNEQYV.

The rearrangement uses TRBV4-2 and TRBJ2-3; 7 bases fit TRBD1. From germline, CDR1 is LGHNA and CDR2 YNFKEQ. There are 15 residues in the CDR3. Losses at the gene ends were 6 bases for V and 0 bases for J; bases not matched to a gene: 6. The chain's CDR3 is CASSTGDTSTDTQYF. The CDR3 bases are TGTGCCAGCAGTACAGGGGATACTAGCACAGATACGCAGTATTTT.

The genes are TRBV2 and TRBJ2-7, with 13 positions matching TRBD2. Germline CDR1 reads SNHLY; CDR2 reads FYNNEI. V lost 8 bases and J lost 5; bases outside the gene matches: 3. CDR3 size: 13 residues. CDR3 region: CASPGLAGDEQYV. The CDR3 region has the DNA TGTGCCAGCCCCGGACTAGCGGGGGACGAGCAGTACGTC.

This sequence joins TRBV11-2 and TRBJ1-2; TRBD1 might be the D (5 bases). Germline CDR1 reads SGHAT; CDR2 reads FQNNGV. CDR3 size: 15 residues. Trimming removed 4 bases from V and 0 bases from J, with 12 bases in between. CDR3 loop: CASSSDSIANYGYTF. The DNA of the CDR3 is TGTGCCAGCAGCTCAGACAGCATAGCTAACTATGGCTACACCTTC. The complete variable domain, with remaining parts taken from reference TRBV11-2 and TRBJ1-2, reads EAGVAQSPRYKIIEKRQSVAFWCNPISGHATLYWYQQILGQGPKLLIQFQNNGVVDDSQLPKDRFSAERLKGVDSTLKIQPAKLEDSAVYLCASSSDSIANYGYTFGSGTRLTVV.

The genes are TRBV6-5 and TRBJ1-3; perhaps TRBD1 as D (5 bases). CDR1 is MNHEY and CDR2 is SVGAGI in the germline V gene. This CDR3 is 15 amino acids long. V lost 0 bases to trimming and J lost 2 bases, with 8 bases between them. CDR3 in DNA: TGTGCCAGCAGTTACTCCGCGGGGCCTGGAAACACCATATATTTT. The encoded protein is CASSYSAGPGNTIYF.

J is TRBJ1-5 and V is TRBV6-5; D may be TRBD1 (5 bases). V was cut by 5 bases and J by 4 bases, with 12 bases left in between. The CDR3 is 14 residues long. From germline, CDR1 is MNHEY and CDR2 SVGAGI. The CDR3 region is CASSQQGGNQPQHF. The DNA for the CDR3 is TGTGCCAGCAGTCAGCAGGGAGGGAATCAGCCCCAGCATTTT.

The chain employs TRBV7-9 and TRBJ2-7; D uncertain. This CDR3 contains 12 residues. Germline V gene sequence: CDR1 SEHNR, CDR2 FQNEAQ (reference sequence). V was pared by 3 bases and J by 4 bases, with 7 bases between. CDR3 nucleotides: TGTGCCAGCAGCTTCGAGCGTTACGAGCAGTACTTC. It is translated as CASSFERYEQYF.

The chain recombines TRBV28 with TRBJ1-2; 7 bases agree with TRBD1. CDR3 size: 15 residues. The ends lost 6 bases at V and 0 bases at J; junction bases unmatched: 7. Germline V gene lookup returns CDR1 MDHEN and CDR2 SYDVKM. CDR3: CASSLTGTANYGYTF. The CDR3 region has the DNA TGTGCCAGCAGCCTCACCGGGACAGCTAACTATGGCTACACCTTC.

This clone is labeled as medium-sized. This sequence joins TRBV18 and TRBJ2-7; D unresolved. Germline V gene lookup returns CDR1 KGHSH and CDR2 LQKENI. V dropped 6 bases and J dropped 2 bases, with 17 bases sitting between them. The CDR3 is 15 residues long. The CDR3: CASSFEVGTTYEQYF. The CDR3 DNA reads as TGTGCCAGCTCCTTTGAGGTTGGAACCACCTACGAGCAGTACTTC.

V usage is TRBV6-5 and J usage is TRBJ2-3, with 8 bases lining up with TRBD1. Germline trimming cut 4 bases from V and 2 bases from J; bases unmatched to any gene: 5. The length of the CDR3 is 15 residues. The germline gives CDR1 MNHEY, CDR2 SVGAGI. The CDR3 sequence is CASSWGQEFTDTQYF. The CDR3 bases are TGTGCCAGCAGTTGGGGACAGGAGTTCACAGATACGCAGTATTTT.

The genes are TRBV30 and TRBJ1-6; the D is unclear. Trimming removed 1 base at V and 2 bases at J, with 9 bases between. Germline CDR1 reads GTSNPN; CDR2 reads SVGIG (reference sequence). This CDR3 region has 15 residues. The CDR3 DNA sequence: TGTGCCTGGAGTGCATCGGGAACCTATAATTCACCCCTCCACTTT. The encoded protein is CAWSASGTYNSPLHF.

CDR3 amino acids: CASSEARSPTEKLFF. CDR3 bases: TGTGCCAGCAGTGAAGCGCGGAGCCCAACTGAAAAACTGTTTTTT. The chain carries TRBV2 and TRBJ1-4, with no clear D. The germline CDR1 and CDR2 sequences are SNHLY and FYNNEI. CDR3 length: 15 amino acids. V lost 0 bases, J lost 7 bases, and 12 bases lay in between.

The chain joins TRBV30 to TRBJ1-5; 12 bases match TRBD1. This CDR3 has 15 amino acids. CDR1 GTSNPN and CDR2 SVGIG come from the germline V gene (reference sequence). J lost 6 bases, V lost 3 bases, and 6 bases had no gene match. The CDR3 region is CAWSSGQGAGQPQHF. The CDR3 bases are TGTGCCTGGAGCTCGGGACAGGGGGCTGGTCAGCCCCAGCATTTT.

V usage is TRBV7-9 and J usage is TRBJ2-7, with 7 bases aligning to TRBD2. Germline assignment: CDR1 SEHNR and CDR2 FQNEAQ (reference sequence). The CDR3 is 18 amino acids. The CDR3 reads CASSLVLRASGFSNEQYV. The CDR3 DNA is TGTGCCAGCAGCTTAGTATTGAGGGCTAGCGGTTTCTCCAACGAGCAGTACGTC.

In nucleotides, the CDR3 is TGTGCCAGCAGCGTGGCTTCGGGTACGTTCTACGAGCAGTACGTC. Translating gives CASSVASGTFYEQYV. The chain is built from TRBV9 and TRBJ2-7; no firm D call. In germline, CDR1 is SGDLS, CDR2 YYNGEE. Trimming pared 2 bases from V and 3 bases from J, leaving 15 bases between. This CDR3 comprises 15 residues.

About this clone: Other DNA sequences from this sample encode an identical CDR3 as well. This rearrangement joins TRBV19 to TRBJ1-2; unclear D gene. From germline, CDR1 is LNHDA and CDR2 SQIVND (reference sequence). The V end was cut by 3 bases, the J end by 5 bases, with 10 bases between. The CDR3 contains 13 residues. The CDR3 is CASSIGSVYGYTF. The DNA for the CDR3 is TGTGCCAGTAGTATCGGCTCAGTTTATGGCTACACCTTC.